This entry features one T cell receptor (beta chain) sequence. This sample was taken from a study of neoadjuvant anti-PD-1 for oral cavity cancer. Study-level information: Non-progressing patients received a fourth nivolumab dose near day 43, then surgery on days 50-56.

Profiled with immunoSEQ multiplex PCR; TCRdb holds only in-frame clones, not every one. The sample has 35,000 to 40,000 clones; more than 35% are singletons. CDR3 length: 14 residues. The germline V gene has CDR1 SGHTA and CDR2 FQGNSA. The ends were cut back, 2 bases at V and 0 bases at J, with 7 bases in the middle. Indicated time point: after neoadjuvant nivolumab, at surgical resection. The sample in question was tumor tissue, obtained after nivolumab (anti-PD-1) treatment. This rearrangement joins TRBV7-2 to TRBJ1-2, with unresolved D. The TCR originated in a person between 35 and 79 years old with oral cavity squamous cell carcinoma. CDR3 amino acids: CASSLKPANYGYTF. CDR3 DNA: TGTGCCAGCAGCTTAAAGCCAGCTAACTATGGCTACACCTTC.